The 8 T cell receptor beta chains below were found in one sample sequenced in a study of blood T cell repertoires in COVID-19. TCRdb's table, derived via immunoSEQ multiplex PCR, lists solely in-frame clones and lacks some. The repertoire holds a few hundred thousand clones, with more than 70% as singletons. Sample: peripheral blood. These receptors came from a woman in her fifties or sixties with acute or convalescent COVID-19.

The chain links TRBV28 to TRBJ1-4, with D uncertain. CDR3 length equals 15 residues. Trimming shortened V by 3 bases and J by 0 bases, and 8 bases separated the two germline ends. Germline V gene sequence: CDR1 MDHEN, CDR2 SYDVKM. The CDR3 region is CASSLATTTNEKLFF. The CDR3 nucleotides are TGTGCCAGCAGTTTGGCCACAACAACTAATGAAAAACTGTTTTTT.

CDR3 coding DNA: TGTGCCAGCAGCCAAGACAGTGATTCACCCCTCCACTTT. Amino acid sequence: CASSQDSDSPLHF. V usage is TRBV4-2 and J usage is TRBJ1-6; D is uncertain. V shed 0 bases and J shed 8 bases, with 5 bases lying between them. Germline lookup yields CDR1 LGHNA and CDR2 YNFKEQ. The CDR3 extends over 13 amino acids.

The J gene is TRBJ2-7, the V gene TRBV19, with TRBD1 matching 12 bases. The CDR3 runs to 14 residues. Germline V gives CDR1 LNHDA, CDR2 SQIVND (reference sequence). V lost 6 bases and J lost 7; bases outside the gene matches: 7. The CDR3 region is CASSGTGGSGEQYV. In DNA, the CDR3 is TGTGCCAGTAGCGGGACAGGGGGCTCTGGTGAGCAGTACGTC.

The chain carries TRBV7-2 and TRBJ2-7; 7 nucleotides align to TRBD2. CDR1 and CDR2 from the germline V gene are SGHTA and FQGNSA. The CDR3 has 13 residues. The junction had 7 bases not matched to a gene; V was cut back by 5 bases and J by 6 bases. The CDR3 sequence: CASSPGRGFEQYF. As DNA, the CDR3 is TGTGCCAGCAGCCCAGGGCGGGGGTTCGAGCAGTACTTC.

V is TRBV12-3 or TRBV12-4 and J is TRBJ1-5; D is uncertain. This CDR3 comprises 13 residues. Trimming cost V 2 bases and J 7 bases, with 9 bases left between them. This CDR3 is CASSLRESQPQHF. As DNA, the CDR3 is TGTGCCAGCAGTTTACGAGAATCACAGCCCCAGCATTTT.

The chain is built from TRBV4-2 and TRBJ2-1; 8 bases fit TRBD1. The CDR3 totals 15 residues. Losses at the gene ends were 1 base for V and 8 bases for J; bases not matched to a gene: 7. CDR1 LGHNA and CDR2 YNFKEQ come from the germline V gene. The CDR3 sequence is CASSQGSAGGDEQFF. In nucleotides, the CDR3 is TGTGCCAGCAGCCAAGGAAGTGCAGGGGGCGATGAGCAGTTCTTC.

The CDR3 sequence is CASSLASPSSYNEQFF. DNA of the CDR3: TGTGCCAGCAGTCTTGCCTCGCCGAGCTCCTACAATGAGCAGTTCTTC. The V gene is TRBV7-2, the J gene TRBJ2-1; D remains unclear. V was cut by 6 bases and J by 0 bases, with 15 bases left in between. Germline CDR1 and CDR2: SGHTA and FQGNSA. The CDR3 length is 16 residues. Supplemented by reference TRBV7-2 and TRBJ2-1, the full variable domain reads GAGVSQSPSNKVTEKGKDVELRCDPISGHTALYWYRQSLGQGLEFLIYFQGNSAPDKSGLPSDRFSAERTGGSVSTLTIQRTQQEDSAVYLCASSLASPSSYNEQFFGPGTRLTVL.

This chain joins TRBV27 and TRBJ1-2; D is perhaps TRBD1 (5 bases). The CDR3 spans 17 residues. Between the trimmed V and J ends, which lost 6 bases and 2 bases, there was a span of 22 bases. From germline, CDR1 is MNHEY and CDR2 SMNVEV (reference sequence). This CDR3 is CASRRTFLSNENYGYTF. The CDR3 nucleotides are TGTGCCAGCAGACGGACATTTCTCAGTAACGAGAACTATGGCTACACCTTC.